This T cell receptor beta chain was observed in a study of CD8+ T cells in alopecia areata. Whole-study results and caveats: Scalp lesions, especially in alopecia totalis/universalis, had higher clonality than normal scalp. Unlike in mice, where it was clearer, TCR sharing across patients was less clear, possibly HLA-related.

This clone has more than one count but fewer than ten. Its cognate antigen is unknown. Extraction of RNA preceded its reverse transcription into cDNA, which served as the sequencing template. Sequencing was performed with immunoSEQ multiplex PCR; in TCRdb, only in-frame clones are kept and a portion is missing. The sample holds 65,000 to 90,000 clones, roughly 47% seen once. CDR1 is SQVTM, CDR2 ANQGSEA, per germline. This CDR3 has 12 residues. Trimming took 4 bases from V and 0 from J, leaving 7 bases between them. Specimens obtained from alopecia areata patients comprised lesional scalp punch biopsies and peripheral blood.

The gene calls are TRBV29-1 and TRBJ2-7, with D hard to call. The sample comprised NKG2D-high CD8+ T cells sorted from blood. This TCR came from a human donor with alopecia areata. DNA for the CDR3: TGCAGCGTTGCCAGGAGCTCCTACGAGCAGTACTTC. It is translated as CSVARSSYEQYF.